The 31 T cell receptor beta chains reported below all come from one sample, sequenced in a study of brain T cells in children with intractable seizures. The repertoire was sequenced with immunoSEQ multiplex PCR; TCRdb's copy has only in-frame clones and lacks some. The table records about 350,000 clones, over 85% of them present only once. Time point of the sample: blood from clinic visit 5 months post-surgery; TSC patient then seizure free. Sequencing used peripheral blood, obtained less than 6 months after surgery. These receptors were taken from a boy younger than two with tuberous sclerosis and intractable seizures.

The chain has TRBV5-3 and TRBJ1-2; D not certain. TRBV5-3 is placed among ORFs of uncertain function. Trimming left V 5 bases short and J 4 bases short, with 12 bases between. The CDR3 loop spans 13 amino acids. The CDR3 coding sequence is TGTGCCAGAAGTTTCACGATCCTCTATGGCTACACCTTC. Translation gives CARSFTILYGYTF.

This rearrangement joins TRBV2 to TRBJ1-1; D might be TRBD1 (5 bases). Trimming left V 6 bases short and J 1 base short, with 15 bases between. The CDR3 consists of 15 residues. From germline, CDR1 is SNHLY and CDR2 FYNNEI. CDR3 protein: CASSVQAQSNTEAFF. The CDR3 DNA sequence: TGTGCCAGCAGCGTACAGGCCCAATCGAACACTGAAGCTTTCTTT.

The rearrangement links TRBV5-1 to TRBJ2-1, with 14 bases lining up with TRBD2. V was clipped by 4 bases and J by 6 bases; unmatched bases: 3. Germline V gene lookup returns CDR1 SGHRS and CDR2 YFSETQ. The CDR3 totals 15 residues. CDR3 bases: TGCGCCAGCAGCACGGGACTAGCGGGAGTCAATGAGCAGTTCTTC. This encodes CASSTGLAGVNEQFF.

The gene calls are TRBV27 and TRBJ2-7; 11 bases map to TRBD1. Germline V gene data show CDR1 as MNHEY and CDR2 as SMNVEV (reference sequence). V shed 8 bases, J shed 3 bases, and the junction held 6 bases outside the gene matches. The CDR3 has 14 amino acids. CDR3 loop: CASQWGQGDYEQYF. Written as DNA, the CDR3 is TGTGCCAGCCAGTGGGGACAGGGGGACTACGAGCAGTACTTC.

The J gene is TRBJ2-7, the V gene TRBV11-3, with D perhaps TRBD1 (6 bases). The CDR3 extends over 17 amino acids. Deletions cut 4 bases from V and 3 bases from J, with 22 bases between. Germline values: CDR1 SGHNT, CDR2 YENEEA. In DNA form, the CDR3 reads TGTGCCAGCAGCTCGAGTTGGTGGAAGGGGGTTGGCTACGAGCAGTACTTC. Translating it yields CASSSSWWKGVGYEQYF.

V and J are TRBV15 and TRBJ1-2, with 7 bases matching TRBD1. Germline V gene sequence: CDR1 LNHNV, CDR2 YYDKDF (reference sequence). The CDR3 sequence is 14 residues long. The junction had 7 bases not matched to a gene; V was cut back by 5 bases and J by 4 bases. CDR3 bases: TGTGCCACCAGCGCATACAGGGGCTCCTATGGCTACACCTTC. The encoded protein is CATSAYRGSYGYTF.

This sequence joins TRBV19 and TRBJ2-1; unclear D gene. CDR1 LNHDA and CDR2 SQIVND come from the germline V gene (reference sequence). CDR3 length equals 11 residues. V dropped 7 bases and J dropped 6 bases, with 7 bases sitting between them. The chain's CDR3 is CASTEANEQFF. The CDR3 nucleotides read TGTGCCAGTACCGAGGCCAATGAGCAGTTCTTC.

The V call is TRBV6-5, the J call TRBJ1-3; 8 bases align to TRBD1. CDR3 size: 14 residues. Germline V CDR1 and CDR2: MNHEY, SVGAGI. Germline trimming cut 11 bases from V and 0 bases from J; bases unmatched to any gene: 6. CDR3: CASDRDRSGNTIYF. CDR3 DNA sequence: TGTGCCTCGGACAGGGACCGCTCTGGAAACACCATATATTTT.

The chain joins TRBV5-1 to TRBJ1-4; no definite D call. Germline CDR1 reads SGHRS; CDR2 reads YFSETQ. Trimming shortened V by 4 bases and J by 5 bases, and 15 bases separated the two germline ends. The CDR3 length is 15 residues. This chain's CDR3 is CASSAPGQENEKLFF. The CDR3 region has the DNA TGCGCCAGCAGCGCACCGGGTCAAGAGAATGAAAAACTGTTTTTT.

This chain links TRBV25-1 with TRBJ1-2; the D gene is possibly TRBD1 (5 bases). CDR1 and CDR2 from the germline V gene are MGHDK and SYGVNS. Trimming took 4 bases from V and 8 from J, leaving 20 bases between them. This CDR3 has 15 amino acids. CDR3 sequence: CASSVAGTPTLGYTF. The CDR3 coding sequence is TGTGCCAGCAGTGTAGCCGGGACTCCTACGCTCGGCTACACCTTC.

This clone was detected only once. At the DNA level, this CDR3 is encoded by other sequences in the same sample as well. V is TRBV9 and J is TRBJ2-7; perhaps TRBD1 as D (5 bases). Trimming cost V 0 bases and J 3 bases, with 7 bases left between them. The CDR3 contains 13 residues. CDR1 is SGDLS and CDR2 is YYNGEE in the germline V gene. In DNA form, the CDR3 reads TGTGCCAGCAGCGTAGGACAGAGCTACGAGCAGTACTTC. This translates into CASSVGQSYEQYF.

The V and J genes are TRBV28 and TRBJ2-1; D gene ambiguous. CDR1 and CDR2 from the germline V gene are MDHEN and SYDVKM. CDR3 size: 14 residues. The V end was cut by 2 bases, the J end by 2 bases, with 7 bases between. Written as DNA, the CDR3 is TGTGCCAGCAGTTTAGGCTCTACCTACAATGAGCAGTTCTTC. Residues: CASSLGSTYNEQFF.

DNA for the CDR3: TGCGCCAGCAGCTTGGAGGGGAGCCAAGAGACCCAGTACTTC. Its protein product is CASSLEGSQETQYF. The chain recombines TRBV5-1 with TRBJ2-5; the D gene could be TRBD1 or TRBD2 (5 bases each). Germline CDR1 and CDR2: SGHRS and YFSETQ. The CDR3 runs 14 residues. The V and J ends lost 0 bases and 1 base respectively, with 7 bases between them.

The chain recombines TRBV11-3 with TRBJ2-3; TRBD2 matches 12 bases. From germline, CDR1 is SGHNT and CDR2 YENEEA. Trimming removed 2 bases from V and 3 bases from J; junction bases left unmatched: 3. The CDR3 extends over 16 amino acids. In nucleotides, the CDR3 is TGTGCCAGCAGCTTACTGACTAGCGGGAGAACAGATACGCAGTATTTT. It is translated as CASSLLTSGRTDTQYF. Full variable domain (missing parts from reference TRBV11-3 and TRBJ2-3): EAGVVQSPRYKIIEKKQPVAFWCNPISGHNTLYWYLQNLGQGPELLIRYENEEAVDDSQLPKDRFSAERLKGVDSTLKIQPAELGDSAVYLCASSLLTSGRTDTQYFGPGTRLTVL.

The V gene is TRBV6-5, the J gene TRBJ2-3, with TRBD2 identical over 9 bases. Germline V gene data show CDR1 as MNHEY and CDR2 as SVGAGI. J lost 9 bases, V lost 6 bases, and 13 bases had no gene match. The CDR3 sequence is 15 residues long. The CDR3 coding sequence is TGTGCCAGCAGCGTTAGCGGGGGCTCCCTGACCACGCAGTATTTT. Protein product: CASSVSGGSLTTQYF.

The rearrangement links TRBV5-4 to TRBJ2-1, with 14 bases aligning to TRBD2. Germline V gene data show CDR1 as SGHNT and CDR2 as YYREEE (reference sequence). J lost 7 bases, V lost 3 bases, and 6 bases had no gene match. CDR3 length: 16 amino acids. CDR3 region: CASSSRLAGGGNEQFF. For the CDR3, the DNA is TGTGCCAGCAGCTCCCGACTAGCGGGGGGGGGTAATGAGCAGTTCTTC.

The chain employs TRBV18 and TRBJ1-1, with D perhaps TRBD1 (5 bases). CDR3 length: 14 amino acids. CDR1 and CDR2 from the germline V gene are KGHSH and LQKENI. V shed 5 bases and J shed 1 base, with 11 bases lying between them. The CDR3 DNA sequence: TGTGCCAGCTCAGAACAGGACAAGAACACTGAAGCTTTCTTT. This codes for CASSEQDKNTEAFF.

The chain carries TRBV4-2 and TRBJ2-5, with TRBD1 matching 8 bases. The CDR3 is 15 amino acids. Germline V CDR1 and CDR2: LGHNA, YNFKEQ. Germline trimming cut 0 bases from V and 4 bases from J; bases unmatched to any gene: 4. CDR3 DNA sequence: TGTGCCAGCAGCCAAGAAGACAGGGGAAGAGAGACCCAGTACTTC. Translated, it gives CASSQEDRGRETQYF.

V usage is TRBV6-5 and J usage is TRBJ1-2, with D unclear. Germline V gene data show CDR1 as MNHEY and CDR2 as SVGAGI. The CDR3 consists of 13 residues. Between the trimmed V and J ends, which lost 4 bases and 1 base, there was a span of 7 bases. This chain's CDR3 is CASSSPLNYGYTF. CDR3 nucleotides: TGTGCCAGCAGTTCCCCACTTAACTATGGCTACACCTTC.

The count of this clone is one. V gene TRBV19 combines with J gene TRBJ2-4, with D unresolved. This CDR3 comprises 17 residues. Germline CDR1 LNHDA, CDR2 SQIVND (reference sequence). Trimming stripped 1 base from V and 0 bases from J, with 13 bases between. In nucleotides, the CDR3 is TGTGCCAGTAGTATAGTCACGGCCGCTCTAGCCAAAAACATTCAGTACTTC. Translating it yields CASSIVTAALAKNIQYF. The whole variable domain, filled in from reference TRBV19 and TRBJ2-4, reads DGGITQSPKYLFRKEGQNVTLSCEQNLNHDAMYWYRQDPGQGLRLIYYSQIVNDFQKGDIAEGYSVSREKKESFPLTVTSAQKNPTAFYLCASSIVTAALAKNIQYFGAGTRLSVL.

The CDR3 sequence: CASSKTANEQFF. CDR3 coding DNA: TGTGCCAGCAGTAAGACGGCGAATGAGCAGTTCTTC. This chain uses TRBV12-3 or TRBV12-4 with TRBJ2-1; D not certain. This CDR3 spans 12 amino acids. V was trimmed by 5 bases and J by 7 bases, leaving 9 bases between them.

J is TRBJ1-3 and V is TRBV24-1, with TRBD1 identical over 7 bases. CDR3 length: 18 residues. Trimming cost V 5 bases and J 1 base; bases outside gene matches: 13. Germline V lookup: CDR1 KGHDR, CDR2 SFDVKD. The CDR3 sequence is CATSAHPREGASGNTIYF. CDR3 DNA sequence: TGTGCCACCAGTGCACACCCCCGTGAGGGGGCATCTGGAAACACCATATATTTT.

The chain is built from TRBV3-1 (or the pseudogene TRBV3-2) and TRBJ2-3; D call uncertain. With 0 bases removed from V and 1 base from J, the gap between germline ends came to 11 bases. Germline lookup yields CDR1 LGHDT and CDR2 YNNKEL (reference sequence). CDR3 length: 16 residues. CDR3 residues: CASSQDRILGTDTQYF. CDR3 sequence (DNA): TGTGCCAGCAGCCAAGATCGTATCCTGGGCACAGATACGCAGTATTTT.

This chain links TRBV2 with TRBJ1-5, with D tentatively TRBD1 (6 bases). Germline lookup yields CDR1 SNHLY and CDR2 FYNNEI. The CDR3 spans 14 residues. Trimming left V 8 bases short and J 5 bases short, with 16 bases between. CDR3 region: CASRGGASYQPQHF. The CDR3 DNA sequence: TGTGCCAGCCGGGGGGGGGCCTCGTATCAGCCCCAGCATTTT.

This clone was observed a single time. The chain carries TRBV11-2 and TRBJ1-2; D may be TRBD1 (5 bases). With 5 bases removed from V and 1 base from J, the gap between germline ends came to 11 bases. Germline-derived CDR1 and CDR2 are SGHAT and FQNNGV. The CDR3 runs 14 residues. DNA of the CDR3: TGTGCCAGCAGCGCACCGGGGCGTAACTATGGCTACACCTTC. This encodes CASSAPGRNYGYTF.

The J gene is TRBJ2-7, the V gene TRBV12-3 or TRBV12-4; D is unclear. The CDR3 loop spans 11 amino acids. Trimming took off 4 bases at V and 4 bases at J, with 5 bases between the two ends. This CDR3 reads CASSSRYEQYF. The CDR3, as DNA: TGTGCCAGCAGTTCCAGGTACGAGCAGTACTTC.

The J gene is TRBJ2-3, the V gene TRBV5-4; D unclear. CDR1 and CDR2 (germline): SGHNT, YYREEE (reference sequence). This CDR3 is built from 13 residues. V was cut by 5 bases and J by 8 bases, with 15 bases left in between. The CDR3 sequence: CASSLSSWGTQYF. CDR3 in DNA: TGTGCCAGCAGTCTGTCGAGTTGGGGTACGCAGTATTTT.

The gene calls are TRBV3-1 (or the pseudogene TRBV3-2) and TRBJ2-1; weak D call: TRBD2 (5 bases). Germline-derived CDR1 and CDR2 are LGHDT and YNNKEL (reference sequence). CDR3 length: 16 residues. Trimming stripped 7 bases from V and 3 bases from J, with 19 bases between. The CDR3 spells CASTEAAGLDYNEQFF. In nucleotides, the CDR3 is TGTGCCAGCACCGAAGCCGCCGGACTGGACTACAATGAGCAGTTCTTC.

CDR3 bases: TGTGCCAGCAGCCAAGCGGGGGCGCGGGCAGATACGCAGTATTTT. This codes for CASSQAGARADTQYF. This sequence joins TRBV3-1 (or the pseudogene TRBV3-2) and TRBJ2-3; D could derive from TRBD1 or TRBD2 (6 bases each). Trimming shortened V by 1 base and J by 4 bases, and 12 bases separated the two germline ends. Germline-derived CDR1 and CDR2 are LGHDT and YNNKEL (reference sequence). This CDR3 contains 15 residues.

J is TRBJ2-3 and V is TRBV4-1; D gene unclear. Per the germline V gene, CDR1 is MGHRA and CDR2 is YSYEKL. The CDR3 contains 15 residues. With 0 bases removed from V and 2 bases from J, the gap between germline ends came to 9 bases. CDR3 sequence reads: CASSQDPLPTDTQYF. DNA of the CDR3: TGCGCCAGCAGCCAAGACCCACTACCCACAGATACGCAGTATTTT.

The table lists this clone with a count of one. The rearrangement uses TRBV11-2 and TRBJ2-7; TRBD2 aligns across 8 bases. V shed 10 bases and J 4 bases; nucleotides not matched to a gene: 12. CDR3 length: 14 residues. Looked up from germline, CDR1 is SGHAT and CDR2 is FQNNGV. CDR3 DNA: TGTGCCACCGAGGGAACTAGCGGTATATACGAGCAGTACTTC. Translated, it gives CATEGTSGIYEQYF.